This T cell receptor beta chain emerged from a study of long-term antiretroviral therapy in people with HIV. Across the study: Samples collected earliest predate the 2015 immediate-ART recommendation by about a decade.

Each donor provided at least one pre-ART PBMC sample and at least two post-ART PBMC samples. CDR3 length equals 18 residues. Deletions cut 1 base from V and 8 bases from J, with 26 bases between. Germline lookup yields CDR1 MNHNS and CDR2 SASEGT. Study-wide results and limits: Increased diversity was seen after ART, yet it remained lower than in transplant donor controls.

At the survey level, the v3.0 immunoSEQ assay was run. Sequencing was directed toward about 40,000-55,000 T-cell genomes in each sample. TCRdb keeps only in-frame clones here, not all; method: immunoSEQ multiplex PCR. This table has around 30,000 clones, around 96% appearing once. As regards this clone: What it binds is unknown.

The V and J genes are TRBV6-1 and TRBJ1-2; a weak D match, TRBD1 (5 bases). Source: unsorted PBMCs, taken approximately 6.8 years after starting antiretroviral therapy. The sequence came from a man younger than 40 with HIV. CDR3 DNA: TGTGCCAGCAGTGAAGAGACCCTGGGCAGGGCCTTTTATGGGGGCTACACCTTC. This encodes CASSEETLGRAFYGGYTF.